This TCR beta chain was recorded in a study of vaccination effects on CD4 cells after COVID-19. Trimming pared 0 bases from V and 3 bases from J, leaving 13 bases between. Germline-derived CDR1 and CDR2 are SGHRS and YFSETQ. There are 16 residues in the CDR3. This clone turned up a few times. Its matching antigen is unknown. ViraFEST used viral peptide pools to expand antigen-specific CD4+ T cells before sequencing. Investigators separated out CD4+ T cells once around nine days of culture had passed. Participants were given two doses of BNT162b2 or mRNA-1273 vaccine. Each culture had half its medium swapped for IL-2 medium on days 3 and 7. Sequenced by immunoSEQ multiplex PCR; TCRdb stores in-frame clones only, minus some. The sample holds some 61,000 clones, 76% seen once. Study-level results: Marked clonal contraction was seen in infection- and vaccine-induced clones late after vaccination. After vaccination of healthy people, only 1 of 255 vaccine-induced clones cross-reacted with common cold coronaviruses.

The TCR comes from a human donor who received a COVID-19 vaccine. The input for sequencing was CD4+ T cells from PBMCs cultured with HCoV-OC43 spike peptides, taken after COVID-19 vaccination. Subset of the sample: HCoV-OC43 spike overlapping peptide pool stimulation. The chain uses TRBV5-1 and TRBJ2-1, with D possibly matching TRBD1 (5 bases). The CDR3: CASSLAPQAIYNEQFF. CDR3 in DNA: TGCGCCAGCAGCTTGGCCCCACAGGCTATCTACAATGAGCAGTTCTTC.